One and the same sample provided the 9 T cell receptor beta chains below, sequenced in a study of T cell changes during pregnancy in multiple sclerosis. The protocol was immunoSEQ multiplex PCR, while the TCRdb copy is restricted to in-frame clones and leaves out a portion. The sample holds tens of thousands of clones, 80% to 90% seen once. Sequenced here: CD4+ T cells from peripheral blood mononuclear cells, sampled in the first trimester of pregnancy. These receptors were collected from a female donor with multiple sclerosis, enrolled in a pregnancy study.

The chain uses TRBV7-9 and TRBJ1-1, with no clear D. Per germline, CDR1 SEHNR and CDR2 FQNEAQ (reference sequence). V shed 1 base and J shed 1 base, with 4 bases lying between them. This CDR3 comprises 13 residues. The DNA for the CDR3 is TGTGCCAGCAGCTTAGACAGGAACACTGAAGCTTTCTTT. Its translation is CASSLDRNTEAFF. Combining the CDR3 with reference TRBV7-9 and TRBJ1-1 gives the whole variable domain DTGVSQNPRHKITKRGQNVTFRCDPISEHNRLYWYRQTLGQGPEFLTYFQNEAQLEKSRLLSDRFSAERPKGSFSTLEIQRTEQGDSAMYLCASSLDRNTEAFFGQGTRLTVV.

The CDR3 reads CAGSPDPGSNQPQHF. The CDR3, as DNA: TGTGCCGGGAGTCCGGATCCAGGTTCCAATCAGCCCCAGCATTTT. The rearrangement links TRBV2 to TRBJ1-5; D is unclear. The V and J ends lost 11 bases and 3 bases respectively, with 20 bases between them. CDR1 is SNHLY, CDR2 FYNNEI, per germline. The CDR3 sequence is 15 residues long.

The gene calls are TRBV30 and TRBJ2-7, with D possibly matching TRBD2 (5 bases). The germline V and J ends were trimmed by 2 bases and 7 bases, with 15 bases remaining between them. The CDR3 is 13 residues long. Germline CDR1 GTSNPN, CDR2 SVGIG (reference sequence). CDR3 DNA sequence: TGTGCCTGGAGTAGAGGGCCGGCGGTTGAGCAGTACTTC. Protein sequence: CAWSRGPAVEQYF.

In this sample, this clone turned up once. The CDR3 is CASSRSAGWQETQYF. The CDR3 DNA reads as TGTGCCAGTAGTCGGTCGGCAGGGTGGCAAGAGACCCAGTACTTC. This chain links TRBV19 with TRBJ2-5, with a tentative D call TRBD1 (5 bases). Germline V lookup: CDR1 LNHDA, CDR2 SQIVND (reference sequence). There are 15 residues in the CDR3. With 5 bases removed from V and 2 bases from J, the gap between germline ends came to 15 bases.

The rearrangement joins TRBV7-6 to TRBJ2-1; a weak D match, TRBD2 (5 bases). The germline V gene encodes CDR1 SGHVS and CDR2 FNYEAQ. Trimming took off 2 bases at V and 3 bases at J, with 23 bases between the two ends. The CDR3 length is 19 residues. The CDR3 DNA follows: TGTGCCAGCAGCTTAACCCCCGGGATTGATGGGCCGTTCTACAATGAGCAGTTCTTC. This codes for CASSLTPGIDGPFYNEQFF. The full variable domain, with the rest looked up from reference TRBV7-6 and TRBJ2-1, is GAGVSQSPRYKVTKRGQDVALRCDPISGHVSLYWYRQALGQGPEFLTYFNYEAQQDKSGLPNDRFSAERPEGSISTLTIQRTEQRDSAMYRCASSLTPGIDGPFYNEQFFGPGTRLTVL.

J is TRBJ2-7 and V is TRBV6-1, with D tentatively TRBD2 (6 bases). This CDR3 is built from 14 residues. With 4 bases removed from V and 2 bases from J, the gap between germline ends came to 12 bases. Germline loops: CDR1 MNHNS, CDR2 SASEGT. The CDR3 loop reads CASSADGGTYEQYF. For the CDR3, the DNA is TGTGCCAGCAGTGCAGACGGGGGAACCTACGAGCAGTACTTC.

This clone was recorded a few times. This CDR3 is CASSLEDRVMTYTF. CDR3 in DNA: TGTGCCAGCAGCTTAGAGGACAGGGTAATGACCTACACCTTC. This chain connects TRBV11-2 to TRBJ1-2; 8 bases match TRBD1. Per germline, CDR1 SGHAT and CDR2 FQNNGV. Trimming removed 0 bases from V and 10 bases from J; junction bases left unmatched: 7. This CDR3 spans 14 amino acids.

The chain is built from TRBV5-8 and TRBJ1-1; D may be TRBD1 (5 bases). Germline lookup yields CDR1 SGHTS and CDR2 YDEGEE. The V end was cut by 3 bases, the J end by 2 bases, with 20 bases between. This CDR3 is 17 amino acids long. The CDR3 DNA reads as TGTGCCAGCAGCTCGGGTCTAACCGCAGGGAAAAACACTGAAGCTTTCTTT. This sequence encodes CASSSGLTAGKNTEAFF.

The rearrangement uses TRBV4-2 and TRBJ2-2, with 9 bases fitting TRBD2. CDR1 is LGHNA and CDR2 is YNFKEQ in the germline V gene. Unmatched junction bases numbered 8, after V lost 6 bases and J lost 0 bases. The CDR3 covers 17 residues. The chain's CDR3 is CASRVSPSGTNTGELFF. The CDR3, as DNA: TGTGCCAGCAGGGTTTCGCCTAGCGGGACGAACACCGGGGAGCTGTTTTTT.